The entry below describes one TCR beta chain. Antigen specificity is unknown. This sample is part of a study of T cell responses to AZD1222 COVID-19 vaccine. Study-wide points: AZD1222 recipients seropositive at baseline numbered only five to seven. Repertoire collection took place solely once the T cell response had peaked. Spike-specific TCR depth and breadth grew after two AZD1222 doses.

The data were produced by immunoSEQ multiplex PCR, yet TCRdb's version contains in-frame clones alone and is incomplete. The table records 95,000 to 150,000 clones, about 87% of them present only once. V was clipped by 7 bases and J by 2 bases, with 23 bases between them. Germline V lookup: CDR1 SGHRS, CDR2 YFSETQ. The CDR3 is made up of 17 amino acids. The TCR comes from an adult in good health. The rearrangement links TRBV5-1 to TRBJ2-3; no reliable D call. The material was peripheral blood, obtained on day 0 of AZD1222 vaccination. In nucleotides, the CDR3 is TGCGCCAGCCCGATAACGGAGACTCAGGACGCCACAGATACGCAGTATTTT. It specifies CASPITETQDATDTQYF.